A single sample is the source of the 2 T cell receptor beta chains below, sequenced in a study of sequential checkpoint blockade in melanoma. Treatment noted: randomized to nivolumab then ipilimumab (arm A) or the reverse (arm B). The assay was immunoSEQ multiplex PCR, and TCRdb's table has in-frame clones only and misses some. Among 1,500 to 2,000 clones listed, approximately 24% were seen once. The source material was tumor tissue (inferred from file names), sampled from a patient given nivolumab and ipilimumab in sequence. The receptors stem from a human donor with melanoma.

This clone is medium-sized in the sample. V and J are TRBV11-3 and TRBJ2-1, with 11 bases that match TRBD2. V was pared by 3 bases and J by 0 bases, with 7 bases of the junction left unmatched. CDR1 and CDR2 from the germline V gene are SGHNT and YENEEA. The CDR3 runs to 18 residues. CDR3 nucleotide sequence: TGTGCCAGCAGCTTGCGATCTCTAGCGGGGGGCTCCTACAATGAGCAGTTCTTC. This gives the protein CASSLRSLAGGSYNEQFF.

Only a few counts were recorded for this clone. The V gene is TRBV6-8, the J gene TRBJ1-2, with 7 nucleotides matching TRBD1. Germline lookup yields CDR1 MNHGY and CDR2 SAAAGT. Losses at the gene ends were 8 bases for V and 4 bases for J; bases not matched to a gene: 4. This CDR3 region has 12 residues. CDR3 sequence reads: CASEGQTYGYTF. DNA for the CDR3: TGTGCCAGCGAGGGACAGACCTATGGCTACACCTTC.